The 5 T cell receptor beta chains below were found in one sample sequenced in a study of T-cell memory formation after mild COVID-19. One entry per CDR3 protein, called by TCRdb with MiXCR from the 5' RACE reads. The sample has roughly 150,000 distinct CDR3 sequences, more than 14% seen once. The sequenced sample consisted of PBMCs or a T cell subset sorted from them (not recorded which). These receptors all come from an adult woman who had mild COVID-19 (a few samples of this study predate the infection). Cell type and time point are not known.

The chain links TRBV5-1 to TRBJ1-5, with D tentatively TRBD1 (5 bases). V was shortened by 4 bases and J by 3 bases, with 11 bases between the two germline ends. Germline V gene sequence: CDR1 SGHRS, CDR2 YFSETQ. The CDR3 runs to 14 residues. Here the CDR3 reads CASSAGQPNQPQHF. Written as DNA, the CDR3 is TGCGCCAGCAGCGCCGGACAACCCAATCAGCCCCAGCATTTT. The whole variable domain, filled in from reference TRBV5-1 and TRBJ1-5, reads KAGVTQTPRYLIKTRGQQVTLSCSPISGHRSVSWYQQTPGQGLQFLFEYFSETQRNKGNFPGRFSGRQFSNSRSEMNVSTLELGDSALYLCASSAGQPNQPQHFGDGTRLSIL.

This clonotype was seen at least ten times. V usage is TRBV5-1 and J usage is TRBJ2-7; 11 bases map to TRBD2. Germline V CDR1 and CDR2: SGHRS, YFSETQ. After removal of 4 bases from V and 0 bases from J, the junction contained 9 bases not matched to a gene. There are 17 residues in the CDR3. CDR3 nucleotide sequence: TGCGCCAGCAGCGGAGTAGGGACTAGCGGCAGCTCCTACGAGCAGTACTTC. It encodes CASSGVGTSGSSYEQYF.

This chain links TRBV20-1 with TRBJ2-1; 8 nucleotides agree with TRBD2. The CDR3 runs 15 residues. Germline V gives CDR1 DFQATT, CDR2 SNEGSKA (reference sequence). V shed 0 bases, J shed 4 bases, and the junction held 5 bases outside the gene matches. The CDR3 reads CSAREREGSYNEQFF. The CDR3 region has the DNA TGCAGTGCTAGAGAACGGGAGGGCTCTTACAATGAGCAGTTCTTC.

This clonotype appeared many times. The chain has TRBV20-1 and TRBJ2-7, with D possibly called TRBD1 or TRBD2 (6 bases each). Trimming stripped 3 bases from V and 5 bases from J, with 14 bases between. Per the germline V gene, CDR1 is DFQATT and CDR2 is SNEGSKA (reference sequence). The CDR3 is made up of 13 amino acids. The CDR3 is CSASKQGGDEQYF. As DNA, the CDR3 is TGCAGTGCTAGTAAACAGGGAGGCGACGAGCAGTACTTC.

This clonotype was seen more than once but under ten times. J is TRBJ2-7 and V is TRBV7-2, with 7 nucleotides matching TRBD1. This CDR3 spans 15 amino acids. V shed 0 bases and J 3 bases; nucleotides not matched to a gene: 5. Germline CDR1 is SGHTA and CDR2 is FQGNSA. CDR3 nucleotide sequence: TGTGCCAGCAGCTTAGCGGGGGCAGGGGGCTACGAGCAGTACTTC. It is translated as CASSLAGAGGYEQYF. The variable domain in full, with the rest retrieved from reference TRBV7-2 and TRBJ2-7, is GAGVSQSPSNKVTEKGKDVELRCDPISGHTALYWYRQSLGQGLEFLIYFQGNSAPDKSGLPSDRFSAERTGGSVSTLTIQRTQQEDSAVYLCASSLAGAGGYEQYFGPGTRLTVT.